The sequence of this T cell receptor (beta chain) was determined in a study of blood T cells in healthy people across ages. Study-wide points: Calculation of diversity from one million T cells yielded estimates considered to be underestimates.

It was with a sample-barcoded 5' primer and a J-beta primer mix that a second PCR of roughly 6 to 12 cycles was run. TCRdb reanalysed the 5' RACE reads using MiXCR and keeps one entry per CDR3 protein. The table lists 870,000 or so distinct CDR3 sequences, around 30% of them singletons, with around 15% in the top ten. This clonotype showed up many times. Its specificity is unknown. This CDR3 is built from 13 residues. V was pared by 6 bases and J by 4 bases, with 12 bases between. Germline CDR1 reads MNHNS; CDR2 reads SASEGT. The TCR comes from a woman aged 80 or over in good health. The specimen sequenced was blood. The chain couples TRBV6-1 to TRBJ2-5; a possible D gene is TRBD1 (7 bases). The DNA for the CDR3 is TGTGCCAGCAGGAGGGGGCGGGGAGAGACCCAGTACTTC. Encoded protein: CASRRGRGETQYF.